The 13 T cell receptor beta chains below come from one sample, sequenced in a study of blood T cells in healthy people across ages. The second PCR ran roughly 7 to 12 cycles with a sample-barcoded 5' primer and J-beta primers. TCRdb analysed the 5' RACE reads with MiXCR anew, one entry per CDR3 protein. Among around 650,000 distinct CDR3 sequences listed, roughly 32% were seen once. Material for sequencing was blood. These receptors were collected from an elderly woman in good health.

This clonotype was found a few times. The CDR3 reads CSARVQPNQPQHF. CDR3 DNA sequence: TGCAGTGCTAGAGTACAGCCCAATCAGCCCCAGCATTTT. The chain is built from TRBV20-1 and TRBJ1-5; no definite D call. This CDR3 has 13 amino acids. V was pared by 1 base and J by 3 bases, with 7 bases between. Germline CDR1 is DFQATT and CDR2 is SNEGSKA (reference sequence).

Of note for this clonotype: A read error may be the cause here, since a much bigger clone is one base away. J is TRBJ1-2 and V is TRBV5-1; no clear D. Germline assignment: CDR1 SGHRS and CDR2 YFSETQ. The CDR3 length is 15 residues. The chain's CDR3 is CAGSRRPGVKEGYTF. CDR3 coding DNA: TGCGCCGGCAGCCGACGGCCTGGGGTAAAGGAGGGCTACACCTTC.

There are a few counts of this clonotype. This sequence joins TRBV7-2 and TRBJ2-1; TRBD2 matches at 7 bases. This CDR3 is 13 amino acids long. Germline CDR1 SGHTA, CDR2 FQGNSA. The V segment lost 10 bases and the J segment 15 bases; nucleotides outside the gene matches: 18. The CDR3 is CANGLRTSAQAFF. The CDR3 DNA reads as TGTGCCAACGGCTTACGGACTAGTGCACAGGCGTTCTTC. The full variable domain, completed using reference TRBV7-2 and TRBJ2-1, is GAGVSQSPSNKVTEKGKDVELRCDPISGHTALYWYRQSLGQGLEFLIYFQGNSAPDKSGLPSDRFSAERTGGSVSTLTIQRTQQEDSAVYLCANGLRTSAQAFFGPGTRLTVL.

This clonotype was observed at least ten times. J is TRBJ2-1 and V is TRBV18; 9 nucleotides line up with TRBD2. CDR1 is KGHSH, CDR2 LQKENI, per germline. The CDR3 length is 16 residues. The trim removed 3 bases at V and 5 bases at J, leaving 8 bases unmatched. CDR3 DNA sequence: TGTGCCAGCTCACCTCAAGTAGCGGGGGCGAACAATGAGCAGTTCTTC. This translates into CASSPQVAGANNEQFF.

This clonotype was picked up many times. This chain joins TRBV7-3 and TRBJ1-2; D is undetermined. Trimming removed 3 bases from V and 2 bases from J, with 7 bases in between. The CDR3 spans 13 residues. CDR1 is SGHTA and CDR2 is FQGTGA in the germline V gene. CDR3 sequence reads: CASSFEPNYGYTF. The DNA for the CDR3 is TGTGCCAGCAGCTTCGAACCAAACTATGGCTACACCTTC. Full variable domain (missing parts from reference TRBV7-3 and TRBJ1-2): GAGVSQTPSNKVTEKGKYVELRCDPISGHTALYWYRQSLGQGPEFLIYFQGTGAADDSGLPNDRFFAVRPEGSVSTLKIQRTERGDSAVYLCASSFEPNYGYTFGSGTRLTVV.

Comments on this clonotype: Given a much more abundant clone one base away, this may be a read error. This chain joins TRBV2 and TRBJ2-5; no clear D. The germline gives CDR1 SNHLY, CDR2 FYNNEI. This CDR3 is 12 amino acids long. This CDR3 is CTSRIYGETQYF. CDR3 nucleotide sequence: TGTACCAGCAGGATTTATGGGGAGACCCAGTACTTC.

This clonotype showed up just a few times. This may come from a read error, since a much larger clone is one base off. This chain joins TRBV29-1 and TRBJ1-2, with TRBD1 matching over 8 bases. This CDR3 is built from 12 residues. The junction had 3 bases not matched to a gene; V was cut back by 7 bases and J by 2 bases. Germline V lookup: CDR1 SQVTM, CDR2 ANQGSEA. CDR3 loop: CSGGDRNYGYTF. The CDR3 bases are TGCAGCGGGGGGGACAGGAACTATGGCTACACCTTC.

The rearrangement uses TRBV7-2 and TRBJ2-5; tentative D call: TRBD2 (5 bases). Germline lookup yields CDR1 SGHTA and CDR2 FQGNSA. V shed 5 bases and J shed 11 bases, with 24 bases lying between them. The CDR3 contains 15 residues. The CDR3 region is CASSMIRTEGNEQYF. The CDR3 nucleotides read TGTGCCAGCAGCATGATCCGGACTGAGGGCAATGAGCAGTACTTC.

This clonotype was found many times. V and J are TRBV20-1 and TRBJ2-3, with 11 bases aligning to TRBD2. The germline V gene encodes CDR1 DFQATT and CDR2 SNEGSKA (reference sequence). The CDR3 length is 15 residues. V shed 3 bases and J 4 bases; nucleotides not matched to a gene: 6. This CDR3 is CSASKVAGGSDTQYF. The CDR3 DNA sequence: TGCAGTGCTAGTAAGGTAGCGGGAGGGTCAGATACGCAGTATTTT.

There are many counts of this clonotype. The chain combines TRBV6-5 with TRBJ2-6, with 8 bases matching TRBD2. After removal of 5 bases from V and 1 base from J, the junction contained 7 bases not matched to a gene. CDR3 length: 17 amino acids. Germline-derived CDR1 and CDR2 are MNHEY and SVGAGI. In DNA form, the CDR3 reads TGTGCCAGCAGTCCCCTAAAGCGGGGGTCTGGGGCCAACGTCCTGACTTTC. Translating gives CASSPLKRGSGANVLTF.

This clonotype was detected once. V is TRBV5-1 and J is TRBJ2-7; TRBD1 or TRBD2 may be the D gene (5 bases each). V shed 6 bases and J shed 7 bases, with 17 bases lying between them. Germline CDR1 is SGHRS and CDR2 is YFSETQ. This CDR3 spans 13 amino acids. The CDR3 here is CASNYRDGGEQYF. In DNA, the CDR3 is TGCGCCAGCAACTACCGGGACGGAGGAGAGCAGTACTTC.

Many counts were recorded for this clonotype. The chain joins TRBV7-2 to TRBJ2-7; D is uncertain. Trimming took 0 bases from V and 4 from J, leaving 7 bases between them. The CDR3 has 13 amino acids. CDR1 and CDR2 from the germline V gene are SGHTA and FQGNSA. The CDR3 loop is CASSLANKYEQYF. In nucleotides, the CDR3 is TGTGCCAGCAGCTTAGCAAACAAATACGAGCAGTACTTC. Full variable domain (outside the CDR3, taken from reference TRBV7-2 and TRBJ2-7): GAGVSQSPSNKVTEKGKDVELRCDPISGHTALYWYRQSLGQGLEFLIYFQGNSAPDKSGLPSDRFSAERTGGSVSTLTIQRTQQEDSAVYLCASSLANKYEQYFGPGTRLTVT.

This clonotype was detected many times. Here the CDR3 DNA reads TGTGCCAGCAGTTCGCCTCGACAGGGAAAGGGCGGCTACACCTTC. Its protein product is CASSSPRQGKGGYTF. This sequence joins TRBV6-2 or TRBV6-3 and TRBJ1-2, with 7 bases lining up with TRBD1. CDR1 MNHEY and CDR2 SVGEGT come from the germline V gene. CDR3 length: 15 amino acids. J was trimmed by 8 bases and V by 4 bases; bases with no gene match: 13.